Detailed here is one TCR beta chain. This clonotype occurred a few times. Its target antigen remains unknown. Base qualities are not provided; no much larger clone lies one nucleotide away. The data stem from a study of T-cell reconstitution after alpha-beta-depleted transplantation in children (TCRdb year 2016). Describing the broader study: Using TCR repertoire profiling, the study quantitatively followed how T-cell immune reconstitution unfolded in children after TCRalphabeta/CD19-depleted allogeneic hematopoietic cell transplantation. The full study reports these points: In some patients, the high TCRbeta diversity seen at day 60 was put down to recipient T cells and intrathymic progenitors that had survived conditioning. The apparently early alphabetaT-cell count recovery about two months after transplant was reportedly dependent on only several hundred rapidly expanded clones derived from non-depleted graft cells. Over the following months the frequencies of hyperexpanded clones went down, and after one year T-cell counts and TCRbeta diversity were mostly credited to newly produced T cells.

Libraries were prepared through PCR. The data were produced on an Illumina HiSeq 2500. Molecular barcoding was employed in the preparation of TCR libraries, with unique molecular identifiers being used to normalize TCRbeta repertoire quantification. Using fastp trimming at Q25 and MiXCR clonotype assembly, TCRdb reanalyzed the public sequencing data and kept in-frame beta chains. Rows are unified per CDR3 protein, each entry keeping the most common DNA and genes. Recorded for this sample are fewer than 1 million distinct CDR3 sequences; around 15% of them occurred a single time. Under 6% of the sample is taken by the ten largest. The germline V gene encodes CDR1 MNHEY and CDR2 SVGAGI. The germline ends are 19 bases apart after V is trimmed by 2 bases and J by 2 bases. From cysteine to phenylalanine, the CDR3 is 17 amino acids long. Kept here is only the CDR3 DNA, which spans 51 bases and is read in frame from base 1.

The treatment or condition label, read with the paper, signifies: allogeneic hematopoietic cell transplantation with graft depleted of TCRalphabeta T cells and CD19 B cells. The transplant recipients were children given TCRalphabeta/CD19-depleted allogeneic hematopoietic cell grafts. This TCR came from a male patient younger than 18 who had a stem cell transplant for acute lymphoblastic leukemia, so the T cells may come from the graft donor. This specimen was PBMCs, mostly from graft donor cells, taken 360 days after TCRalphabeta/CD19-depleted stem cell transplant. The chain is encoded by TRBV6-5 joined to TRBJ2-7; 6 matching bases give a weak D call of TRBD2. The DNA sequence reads TGTGCCAGCAGTTACCCCTTAAGGGGTAGCGGAGCCTACGAGCAGTACTTC. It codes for CASSYPLRGSGAYEQYF.